This T cell receptor (beta chain) was captured by sequencing in a study of T cells in women clearing cervical HPV infection. On the study more broadly: HLA type stays a possible confounder, typing being limited.

General study points: CIN3+ cases had significantly higher TCR richness than controls; evenness did not differ.

The CDR3 covers 13 residues. Trimming left V 1 base short and J 2 bases short, with 6 bases between. Germline CDR1 GTSNPN, CDR2 SVGIG (reference sequence). With respect to this clone: The antigen is not known. The sequenced fragment ends 3 residues before the CDR3 boundary, so the rest is inferred from the germline J gene.

Assay: immunoSEQ multiplex PCR; the TCRdb copy retains only in-frame clones and omits some. The table gives 30,000 to 45,000 clones; the top ten clones make up less than 9.5% of it. Sequencing was done on a sample of blood buffy coat. This receptor was taken from a woman between 18 and 70 years old with a cervical HPV16 infection that either progressed to CIN3+ or cleared (not recorded which). The chain carries TRBV30 and TRBJ1-5; D gene uncertain. The CDR3 sequence: CAWSDLGNQPQHF. Partial CDR3 DNA: TGTGCCTGGAGTGATCTTGGCAATCAGCCC.